This T cell receptor (beta chain) was sequenced for a study of beta chain features in type 1 diabetes. This clone occurred a few times. Its antigen is not identified. Study observations and caveats: All four CD4+ subsets from Type 1 diabetes patients carried moderately but significantly shorter TCRB CDR3s.

Germline values: CDR1 LGHNT, CDR2 FRNRAP. The CDR3 consists of 15 residues. V dropped 2 bases and J dropped 2 bases, with 13 bases sitting between them. As every portion of the isolated RNA was reverse transcribed, the sequencing read expressed TCRB transcripts. An average of about 3.5 million reads was obtained for naive, central memory and regulatory T cell samples. Profiling relied on immunoSEQ multiplex PCR, and the TCRdb table lists in-frame clones only, not all of them. The profile shows just over 450,000 clones, 30% of them singletons. The sequencing sample was made of naive CD4+ T cells from blood. This sequence was found in a man in his late teens or twenties in good health. V and J are TRBV12-5 and TRBJ2-7; TRBD1 might be the D (5 bases). The CDR3 sequence is CASGLRGGAAYEQYF. CDR3 DNA sequence: TGTGCTAGTGGTTTGAGGGGCGGCGCCGCCTACGAGCAGTACTTC.